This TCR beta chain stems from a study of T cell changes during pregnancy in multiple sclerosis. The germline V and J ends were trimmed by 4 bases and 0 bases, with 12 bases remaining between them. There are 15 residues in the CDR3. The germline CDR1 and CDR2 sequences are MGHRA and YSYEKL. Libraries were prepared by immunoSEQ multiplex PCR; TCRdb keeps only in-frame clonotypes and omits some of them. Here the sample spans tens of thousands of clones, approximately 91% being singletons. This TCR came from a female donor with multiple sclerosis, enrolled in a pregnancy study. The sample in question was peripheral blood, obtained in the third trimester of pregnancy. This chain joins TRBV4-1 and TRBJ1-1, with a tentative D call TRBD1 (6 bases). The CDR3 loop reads CASSPTGSMNTEAFF. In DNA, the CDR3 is TGCGCCAGCAGCCCGACAGGTTCCATGAACACTGAAGCTTTCTTT.